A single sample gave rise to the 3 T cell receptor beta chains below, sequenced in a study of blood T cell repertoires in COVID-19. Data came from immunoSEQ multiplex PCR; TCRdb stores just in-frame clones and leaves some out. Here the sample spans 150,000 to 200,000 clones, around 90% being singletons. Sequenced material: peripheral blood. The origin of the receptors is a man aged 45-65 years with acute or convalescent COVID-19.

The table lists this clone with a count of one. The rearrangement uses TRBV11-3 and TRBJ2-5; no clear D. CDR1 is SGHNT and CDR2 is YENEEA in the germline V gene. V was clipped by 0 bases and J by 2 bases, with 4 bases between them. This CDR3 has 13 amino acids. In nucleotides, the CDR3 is TGTGCCAGCAGCTTAGACCAGCAAGAGACCCAGTACTTC. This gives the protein CASSLDQQETQYF.

The CDR3 DNA reads as TGTGCCAGCAGTACAGGAAGCTCTGGGGCCAACGTCCTGACTTTC. This codes for CASSTGSSGANVLTF. This chain connects TRBV6-2 or TRBV6-3 to TRBJ2-6; a weak D match, TRBD1 (5 bases). CDR1 MNHEY and CDR2 SVGEGT come from the germline V gene. CDR3 size: 15 residues. Deletions cut 5 bases from V and 0 bases from J, with 8 bases between.

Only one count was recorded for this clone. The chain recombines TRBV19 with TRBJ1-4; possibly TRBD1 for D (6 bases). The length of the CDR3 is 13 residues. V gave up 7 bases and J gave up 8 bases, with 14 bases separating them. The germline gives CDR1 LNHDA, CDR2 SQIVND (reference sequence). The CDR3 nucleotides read TGTGCCAGTACTCTTACAGGGCTGGAAAAACTGTTTTTT. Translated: CASTLTGLEKLFF. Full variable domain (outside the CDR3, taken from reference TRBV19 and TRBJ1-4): DGGITQSPKYLFRKEGQNVTLSCEQNLNHDAMYWYRQDPGQGLRLIYYSQIVNDFQKGDIAEGYSVSREKKESFPLTVTSAQKNPTAFYLCASTLTGLEKLFFGSGTQLSVL.